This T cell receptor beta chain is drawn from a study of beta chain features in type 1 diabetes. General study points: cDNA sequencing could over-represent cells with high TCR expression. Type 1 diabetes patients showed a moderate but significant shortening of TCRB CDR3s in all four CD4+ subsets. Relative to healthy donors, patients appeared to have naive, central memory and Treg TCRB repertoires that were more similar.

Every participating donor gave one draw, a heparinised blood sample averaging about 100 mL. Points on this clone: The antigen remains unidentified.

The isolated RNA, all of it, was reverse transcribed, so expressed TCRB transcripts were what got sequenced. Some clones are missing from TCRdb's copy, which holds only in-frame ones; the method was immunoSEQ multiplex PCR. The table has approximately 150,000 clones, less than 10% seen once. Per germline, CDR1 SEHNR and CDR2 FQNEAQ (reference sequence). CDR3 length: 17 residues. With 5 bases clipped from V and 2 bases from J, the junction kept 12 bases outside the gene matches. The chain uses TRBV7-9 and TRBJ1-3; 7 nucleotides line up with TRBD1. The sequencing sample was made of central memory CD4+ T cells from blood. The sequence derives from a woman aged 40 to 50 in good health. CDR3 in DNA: TGTGCCAGCAGCCTGCACAGGACAGGCACCCCTGGAAACACCATATATTTT. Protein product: CASSLHRTGTPGNTIYF.